The clone carrying this TCR beta chain has a single count. The antigen is unknown. Sequencing was performed with immunoSEQ multiplex PCR; in TCRdb, only in-frame clones are kept and a portion is missing. The sample contains some 240,000 clones, over 75% of which appear only once. This sample was taken from a study of cytomegalovirus exposure and HLA in healthy donors. Overall study findings and caveats: In vitro checks showed that a few CMV-associated chains really do target CMV antigens. Some TCR beta chains (around 160 of them) were listed as cytomegalovirus-associated. TCR clusters originating in the first cohort tended to co-occur in the approximately 120 validation repertoires, according to a later analysis.

This CDR3 is built from 13 residues. Trimming removed 11 bases from V and 11 bases from J; junction bases left unmatched: 15. CDR1 is MNHNY and CDR2 is SVGAGI in the germline V gene (reference sequence). The sequence was collected from a woman aged 18 to 35 in good health and CMV-seropositive. The chain carries TRBV6-6 and TRBJ2-1; 7 nucleotides agree with TRBD2. Input material: PBMCs. The CDR3 loop reads CAGGNSGQGKQFF. The CDR3 DNA sequence: TGTGCCGGGGGGAATAGCGGGCAGGGAAAGCAGTTCTTC.